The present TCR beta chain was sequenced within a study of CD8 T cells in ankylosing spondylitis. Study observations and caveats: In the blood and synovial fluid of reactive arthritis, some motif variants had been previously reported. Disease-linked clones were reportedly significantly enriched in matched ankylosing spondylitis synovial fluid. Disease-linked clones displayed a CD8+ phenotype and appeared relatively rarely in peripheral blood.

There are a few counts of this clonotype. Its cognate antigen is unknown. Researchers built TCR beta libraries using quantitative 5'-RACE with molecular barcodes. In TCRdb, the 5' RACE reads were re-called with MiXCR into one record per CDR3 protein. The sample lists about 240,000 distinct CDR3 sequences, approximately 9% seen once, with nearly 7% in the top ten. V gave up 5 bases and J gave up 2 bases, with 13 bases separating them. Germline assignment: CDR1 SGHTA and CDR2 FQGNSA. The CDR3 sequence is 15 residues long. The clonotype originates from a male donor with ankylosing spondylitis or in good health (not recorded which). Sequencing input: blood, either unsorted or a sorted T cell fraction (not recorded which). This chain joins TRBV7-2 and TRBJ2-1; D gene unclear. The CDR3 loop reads CASSRNPGTYNEQFF. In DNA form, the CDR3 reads TGTGCCAGCAGCCGAAACCCGGGCACCTACAATGAGCAGTTCTTC. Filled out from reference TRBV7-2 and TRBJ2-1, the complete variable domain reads GAGVSQSPSNKVTEKGKDVELRCDPISGHTALYWYRQSLGQGLEFLIYFQGNSAPDKSGLPSDRFSAERTGGSVSTLTIQRTQQEDSAVYLCASSRNPGTYNEQFFGPGTRLTVL.